The clone carrying this T cell receptor (beta chain) came up many times. Antigen unknown. The data derive from a study of metastatic and nonmetastatic thyroid tumors. Study at large: It was across blood and tumor or nodule tissue from malignant and benign thyroid patients that repertoires were compared. Overall study results and limits: Across blood and tumor, TCR beta diversity in malignant thyroid tumors was reportedly significantly higher than in benign nodules.

The germline gives CDR1 SGHRS, CDR2 YFSETQ. Deletions cut 7 bases from V and 5 bases from J, with 7 bases between. This CDR3 is 11 amino acids long. Nobody among the patients had been given any treatment before thyroid surgery. Authors' analysis steps: Between-group CDR3 differences, defined by clinicopathological status, yielded a distant-metastasis classifier for papillary thyroid cancer. TCRdb re-clonotyped the PCR reads through MiXCR. For this entry, the V and J calls and clone size follow TCRdb and not the study's own pipeline. Of about 43,000 clones in the sample, more than 3% were seen once. Sequences were obtained from blood. The TCR originated in a female donor with papillary thyroid cancer or a benign thyroid nodule (not recorded which). Some clones in this sample may be carry-over from other donors' samples. V gene TRBV5-1 combines with J gene TRBJ2-1; D ambiguous. CDR3 region: CASWENNEQFF. CDR3 bases: TGCGCCAGCTGGGAAAACAATGAGCAGTTCTTC.